Listed here are 27 T cell receptor beta chains from one sample, sequenced in a study of blood T cell repertoires in COVID-19. Libraries were prepared by immunoSEQ multiplex PCR; TCRdb keeps only in-frame clonotypes and omits some of them. The table lists some 260,000 clones, about 86% of them singletons. Material: peripheral blood. The receptors come from a man aged 80 or over with acute or convalescent COVID-19.

The genes are TRBV6-2 or TRBV6-3 and TRBJ1-4, with D hard to call. Looked up from germline, CDR1 is MNHEY and CDR2 is SVGEGT. This CDR3 region has 14 residues. Trimming cost V 6 bases and J 3 bases, with 11 bases left between them. The DNA for the CDR3 is TGTGCCAGCAGACCTTGGAGGGCTAATGAAAAACTGTTTTTT. This encodes CASRPWRANEKLFF.

This sequence joins TRBV19 and TRBJ2-1; D perhaps matches TRBD2 (5 bases). Trimming pared 5 bases from V and 10 bases from J, leaving 9 bases between. The CDR3 spans 11 residues. CDR1 and CDR2 (germline): LNHDA, SQIVND (reference sequence). The CDR3, as DNA: TGTGCCAGTAGTGAGGGCCGGGAGCAGTTCTTC. Translation: CASSEGREQFF. Supplemented by reference TRBV19 and TRBJ2-1, the full variable domain reads DGGITQSPKYLFRKEGQNVTLSCEQNLNHDAMYWYRQDPGQGLRLIYYSQIVNDFQKGDIAEGYSVSREKKESFPLTVTSAQKNPTAFYLCASSEGREQFFGPGTRLTVL.

This CDR3 reads CASSVSGRAGNEQFF. In DNA form, the CDR3 reads TGTGCCAGCAGCGTTAGCGGGAGGGCCGGTAATGAGCAGTTCTTC. The chain couples TRBV5-5 to TRBJ2-1; TRBD2 matches at 11 bases. V shed 4 bases and J 7 bases; nucleotides not matched to a gene: 7. Germline lookup yields CDR1 SGHKS and CDR2 YYEKEE (reference sequence). The CDR3 is 15 amino acids.

The chain joins TRBV18 to TRBJ1-1, with 9 bases matching TRBD1. V was clipped by 6 bases and J by 8 bases; unmatched bases: 10. The CDR3 sequence is 14 residues long. Germline loops: CDR1 KGHSH, CDR2 LQKENI. The CDR3 region has the DNA TGTGCCAGCTCTGGGACAGGGCTTAACAACGAAGCTTTCTTT. Amino acid sequence: CASSGTGLNNEAFF.

The chain links TRBV7-8 to TRBJ1-2; 7 bases match TRBD1. There are 14 residues in the CDR3. Unmatched junction bases numbered 7, after V lost 5 bases and J lost 4 bases. CDR1 is SGHVS and CDR2 is FQNEAQ in the germline V gene. The chain's CDR3 is CASSPPRGAYGYTF. The CDR3 DNA reads as TGTGCCAGCAGCCCCCCCAGGGGGGCCTATGGCTACACCTTC.

This clone has more than one count but fewer than ten. The J gene is TRBJ1-4, the V gene TRBV7-9; TRBD1 matches 7 bases. Unmatched junction bases numbered 15, after V lost 5 bases and J lost 0 bases. The CDR3 length is 19 residues. CDR1 is SEHNR and CDR2 is FQNEAQ in the germline V gene (reference sequence). The CDR3 DNA reads as TGTGCCAGCAGCCAGTACCGGACAGGTCGTGGGACAACTAATGAAAAACTGTTTTTT. It is translated as CASSQYRTGRGTTNEKLFF. The variable domain in full, with the rest retrieved from reference TRBV7-9 and TRBJ1-4, is DTGVSQNPRHKITKRGQNVTFRCDPISEHNRLYWYRQTLGQGPEFLTYFQNEAQLEKSRLLSDRFSAERPKGSFSTLEIQRTEQGDSAMYLCASSQYRTGRGTTNEKLFFGSGTQLSVL.

This clone was seen a few times. The V gene is TRBV5-1, the J gene TRBJ2-7, with D perhaps matching TRBD1 (5 bases). The germline CDR1 and CDR2 sequences are SGHRS and YFSETQ. The CDR3 spans 16 residues. V was shortened by 0 bases and J by 2 bases, with 15 bases between the two germline ends. This CDR3 is CASSLGHSGAAYEQYF. Written as DNA, the CDR3 is TGCGCCAGCAGCTTGGGACACAGTGGGGCAGCCTACGAGCAGTACTTC.

The J gene is TRBJ1-5, the V gene TRBV27; D is ambiguous. From germline, CDR1 is MNHEY and CDR2 SMNVEV (reference sequence). V gave up 3 bases and J gave up 7 bases, with 10 bases separating them. This CDR3 has 13 residues. CDR3 residues: CASSFSGSQPQHF. The CDR3, as DNA: TGTGCCAGCAGTTTCTCGGGGAGCCAGCCCCAGCATTTT.

This rearrangement joins TRBV11-3 to TRBJ2-1, with D possibly TRBD1 on 6 matching bases. Trimming shortened V by 3 bases and J by 6 bases, and 15 bases separated the two germline ends. Per the germline V gene, CDR1 is SGHNT and CDR2 is YENEEA. The length of the CDR3 is 15 residues. DNA for the CDR3: TGTGCCAGCAGCTTGAGGCAGGGGTACGGCAATGAGCAGTTCTTC. It yields the protein CASSLRQGYGNEQFF.

The chain employs TRBV27 and TRBJ1-6; maybe TRBD1 (5 bases). Trimming pared 4 bases from V and 6 bases from J, leaving 10 bases between. The CDR3 totals 14 residues. Germline-derived CDR1 and CDR2 are MNHEY and SMNVEV (reference sequence). CDR3 in amino acids: CASSSGRVNSPLHF. The CDR3 coding sequence is TGTGCCAGCAGTTCAGGGAGGGTTAATTCACCCCTCCACTTT.

The rearrangement joins TRBV5-6 to TRBJ2-7; TRBD2 matches 8 bases. This CDR3 region has 15 residues. Germline-derived CDR1 and CDR2 are SGHDT and YYEEEE. J was trimmed by 3 bases and V by 1 base; bases with no gene match: 6. The DNA of the CDR3 is TGTGCCAGCAGCTTGTGGGGTAGCGGGAACTACGAGCAGTACTTC. Translation gives CASSLWGSGNYEQYF. The full variable domain, completed using reference TRBV5-6 and TRBJ2-7, is DAGVTQSPTHLIKTRGQQVTLRCSPKSGHDTVSWYQQALGQGPQFIFQYYEEEERQRGNFPDRFSGHQFPNYSSELNVNALLLGDSALYLCASSLWGSGNYEQYFGPGTRLTVT.

This chain joins TRBV7-9 and TRBJ1-6; 7 bases are shared with TRBD1. Germline lookup yields CDR1 SEHNR and CDR2 FQNEAQ (reference sequence). V shed 6 bases and J 5 bases; nucleotides not matched to a gene: 7. The CDR3 is 15 amino acids. The CDR3 spells CASSYRGFNNSPLHF. For the CDR3, the DNA is TGTGCCAGCAGTTACAGGGGATTCAATAATTCACCCCTCCACTTT.

This sequence joins TRBV19 and TRBJ1-1; D possibly corresponds to TRBD1 (5 bases). The germline V and J ends were trimmed by 4 bases and 4 bases, with 16 bases remaining between them. The CDR3 totals 15 residues. CDR1 is LNHDA and CDR2 is SQIVND in the germline V gene (reference sequence). In DNA form, the CDR3 reads TGTGCCAGTAGTACCCGGCCGGGGGTGGGCACTGAAGCTTTCTTT. Translated, it gives CASSTRPGVGTEAFF.

A single count supports this clone. V gene TRBV5-1 combines with J gene TRBJ1-1; 7 nucleotides align to TRBD1. Germline CDR1 and CDR2: SGHRS and YFSETQ. V gave up 4 bases and J gave up 1 base; unmatched junction bases: 4. The CDR3 is 14 residues long. The chain's CDR3 is CASSPGGSNTEAFF. CDR3 sequence (DNA): TGCGCCAGCAGCCCAGGGGGTTCGAACACTGAAGCTTTCTTT.

The chain recombines TRBV6-5 with TRBJ2-1, with TRBD2 as a possible D gene (6 bases). Per germline, CDR1 MNHEY and CDR2 SVGAGI. The CDR3 is 13 amino acids. Trimming stripped 0 bases from V and 15 bases from J, with 15 bases between. The CDR3 sequence: CASSYSRRGFRFF. Here the CDR3 DNA reads TGTGCCAGCAGTTACTCAAGGAGGGGATTTCGGTTCTTC.

The chain couples TRBV3-1 (or the pseudogene TRBV3-2) to TRBJ2-5, with 8 bases that match TRBD1. Germline V gene lookup returns CDR1 LGHDT and CDR2 YNNKEL (reference sequence). J was trimmed by 2 bases and V by 3 bases; bases with no gene match: 5. CDR3 size: 15 residues. CDR3 region: CASSQRDRKQETQYF. The DNA of the CDR3 is TGTGCCAGCAGCCAGAGGGACAGGAAACAAGAGACCCAGTACTTC.

J is TRBJ1-6 and V is TRBV14, with no clear D. Between the trimmed V and J ends, which lost 4 bases and 7 bases, there was a span of 14 bases. CDR1 and CDR2 from the germline V gene are SGHDN and FVKESK. The CDR3 loop spans 15 amino acids. DNA of the CDR3: TGTGCCAGCAGCCGATTGGGCCTTGCAAATTCACCCCTCCACTTT. Its protein is CASSRLGLANSPLHF.

CDR3 sequence reads: CATSASGQKNTEAFF. CDR3 nucleotide sequence: TGTGCCACCAGTGCTTCGGGACAGAAAAACACTGAAGCTTTCTTT. This sequence joins TRBV24-1 and TRBJ1-1; 7 bases align to TRBD1. The germline V gene encodes CDR1 KGHDR and CDR2 SFDVKD. J lost 2 bases, V lost 5 bases, and 7 bases had no gene match. The CDR3 consists of 15 residues.

This sequence joins TRBV23-1 and TRBJ1-5, with TRBD1 matching 7 bases. TRBV23-1 is reported as an ORF; its role is uncertain. This CDR3 is 21 amino acids long. V trimming: 2 bases; J trimming: 1 base; junction bases outside the gene matches: 20. CDR3 residues: CASSQMRPFGTDPFSNQPQHF. The CDR3 DNA reads as TGCGCCAGCAGTCAAATGCGCCCTTTCGGGACAGACCCATTCAGCAATCAGCCCCAGCATTTT.

This clone was seen more than once but under ten times. The chain couples TRBV18 to TRBJ1-1, with 9 bases fitting TRBD1. The germline V gene has CDR1 KGHSH and CDR2 LQKENI. V lost 1 base and J lost 0; bases outside the gene matches: 6. This CDR3 is 17 amino acids long. The CDR3 DNA is TGTGCCAGCTCACCACTACCGGGACAGGGAGTGAACACTGAAGCTTTCTTT. Translating it yields CASSPLPGQGVNTEAFF.

The rearrangement links TRBV2 to TRBJ2-3; 11 bases fit TRBD2. The CDR3 has 16 amino acids. Germline V CDR1 and CDR2: SNHLY, FYNNEI. The trim removed 6 bases at V and 0 bases at J, leaving 5 bases unmatched. The CDR3 reads CASRLLAGGSTDTQYF. The CDR3 nucleotides are TGTGCCAGCAGGCTGCTAGCGGGGGGAAGCACAGATACGCAGTATTTT.

This clone has only a few counts. The chain employs TRBV5-1 and TRBJ1-2, with 7 bases fitting TRBD1. CDR3 size: 14 residues. The J segment lost 2 bases and the V segment lost 4 bases, leaving 5 bases of the junction unmatched. Germline V gene data show CDR1 as SGHRS and CDR2 as YFSETQ. This CDR3 is CASSVGQENYGYTF. The CDR3 DNA is TGCGCCAGCAGCGTAGGACAGGAGAACTATGGCTACACCTTC.

The count of this clone is one. V is TRBV6-5 and J is TRBJ1-3; D is possibly TRBD1 (5 bases). Germline CDR1 MNHEY, CDR2 SVGAGI. Trimming cost V 0 bases and J 7 bases, with 16 bases left between them. There are 16 residues in the CDR3. CDR3 coding DNA: TGTGCCAGCAGTTACTCGATTGTCAGGGAGGGGAACACCATATATTTT. Protein sequence: CASSYSIVREGNTIYF.

The chain employs TRBV6-6 and TRBJ1-4; 7 positions agree with TRBD1. This CDR3 contains 13 residues. Trimming took 6 bases from V and 8 from J; bases not matched to a gene: 6. The germline V gene encodes CDR1 MNHNY and CDR2 SVGAGI (reference sequence). CDR3 DNA sequence: TGTGCCAGCAGACCGGGACAGAGGGAAAAACTGTTTTTT. This encodes CASRPGQREKLFF.

The chain employs TRBV6-1 and TRBJ1-6; tentative D call: TRBD1 (5 bases). V dropped 3 bases and J dropped 7 bases, with 16 bases sitting between them. Germline CDR1 MNHNS, CDR2 SASEGT. The CDR3 totals 16 residues. The CDR3 spells CASSDLQSTANSPLHF. DNA of the CDR3: TGTGCCAGCAGTGATCTCCAATCGACAGCGAATTCACCCCTCCACTTT.

The chain carries TRBV9 and TRBJ2-1, with TRBD2 identical over 16 bases. This CDR3 is built from 16 residues. Germline V gives CDR1 SGDLS, CDR2 YYNGEE. Trimming cost V 2 bases and J 12 bases; bases outside gene matches: 8. CDR3 DNA sequence: TGTGCCAGCAGCGTTACCGGGACTAGCGGGGGGGCCGGGCAGTTCTTC. Translated, it gives CASSVTGTSGGAGQFF.

This chain links TRBV7-2 with TRBJ2-7; TRBD2 matches 9 bases. Germline CDR1 and CDR2: SGHTA and FQGNSA. There are 15 residues in the CDR3. J gave up 1 base and V 5 bases, and 6 bases lay outside the gene matches. CDR3 sequence: CASSRLSGRSYEQYF. CDR3 DNA: TGTGCCAGCAGCCGGCTGAGCGGGAGGTCCTACGAGCAGTACTTC. Full variable domain (remainder filled in from reference TRBV7-2 and TRBJ2-7): GAGVSQSPSNKVTEKGKDVELRCDPISGHTALYWYRQSLGQGLEFLIYFQGNSAPDKSGLPSDRFSAERTGGSVSTLTIQRTQQEDSAVYLCASSRLSGRSYEQYFGPGTRLTVT.